The clone carrying this TCR beta chain has a count of ten or more. Its antigen remains unknown. TCR beta CDR3 amplification used RNA transcripts. Scientists carried out first-round RT-PCR using HTBI primers and then a second-round multiplex PCR. A single record per CDR3 protein comes from TCRdb applying MiXCR to the multiplex PCR reads. The table lists a few hundred thousand distinct CDR3 sequences, 20% to 25% of them singletons. Stable hyperthyroidism denotes an absence of ophthalmopathy throughout 18 months of follow-up. This entry is derived from a study of Graves' ophthalmopathy and Graves' hyperthyroidism. Study-level points and caveats: Blood samples also showed most expanded thyroid clonotypes exceeding 0.001 frequency. The model's prediction of ophthalmopathy progression had about 70% sensitivity and 72% to 85% specificity.

The CDR3 runs 13 residues. Deletions cut 4 bases from V and 3 bases from J, with 9 bases between. Germline V gene data show CDR1 as SGHAT and CDR2 as FQNNGV. This TCR came from a woman in her late teens or twenties with stable Graves' hyperthyroidism. Material: peripheral blood. The chain carries TRBV11-2 and TRBJ1-2, with D perhaps matching TRBD1 (6 bases). This chain's CDR3 is CASSSDRDYGYTF. For the CDR3, the DNA is TGTGCCAGCAGCTCGGACAGAGACTATGGCTACACCTTC.